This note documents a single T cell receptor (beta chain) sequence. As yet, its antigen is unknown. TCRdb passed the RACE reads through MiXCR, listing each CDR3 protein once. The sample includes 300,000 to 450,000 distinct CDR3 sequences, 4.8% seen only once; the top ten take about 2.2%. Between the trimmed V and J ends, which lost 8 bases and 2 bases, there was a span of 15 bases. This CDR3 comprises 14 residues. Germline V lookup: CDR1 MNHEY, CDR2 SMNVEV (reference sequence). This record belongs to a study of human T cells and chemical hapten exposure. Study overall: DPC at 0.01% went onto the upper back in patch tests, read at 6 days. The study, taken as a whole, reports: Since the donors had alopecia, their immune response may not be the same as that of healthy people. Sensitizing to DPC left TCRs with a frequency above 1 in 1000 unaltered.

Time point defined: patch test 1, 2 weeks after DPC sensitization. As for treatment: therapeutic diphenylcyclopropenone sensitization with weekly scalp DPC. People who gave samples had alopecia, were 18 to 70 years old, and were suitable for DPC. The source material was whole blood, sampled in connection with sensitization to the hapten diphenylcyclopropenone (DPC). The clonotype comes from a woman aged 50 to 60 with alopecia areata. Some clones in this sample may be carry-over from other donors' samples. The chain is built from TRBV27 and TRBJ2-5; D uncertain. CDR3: CASATTPDQETQYF. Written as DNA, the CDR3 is TGTGCCAGCGCAACCACCCCCGATCAAGAGACCCAGTACTTC.